This T cell receptor (beta chain) derives from a study of T cell responses to AZD1222 COVID-19 vaccine. Only a few counts were recorded for this clone. The antigen remains unidentified. The study's findings and limits: Donors, mostly white British, included more females; clonal diversity was possibly underestimated. Repertoires were obtained only post-peak T cell response. Nearly half of unique spike-specific TCRs reportedly avoided B.1.351 and B.1.1.7 mutated regions.

TCRdb's copy holds only in-frame clones and misses some; the assay was immunoSEQ multiplex PCR. The sample includes roughly 180,000 clones, approximately 94% of them seen just once. There are 14 residues in the CDR3. The V gene's germline CDR1 is ENHRY and CDR2 SYGVKD. V was cut by 6 bases and J by 1 base, with 12 bases left in between. The rearrangement links TRBV10-3 to TRBJ1-1; D might be TRBD1 (6 bases). This receptor was taken from an adult who received the AZD1222 COVID-19 vaccine. The input for sequencing was peripheral blood, taken 28 days after the second AZD1222 dose. The CDR3 DNA reads as TGTGCCATCAGGGTAGGGGGGCCGAACACTGAAGCTTTCTTT. Translated, it gives CAIRVGGPNTEAFF.